What follows describes a single TCR beta chain. Its antigen is currently unknown. Germline CDR1 DFQATT, CDR2 SNEGSKA (reference sequence). CDR3 size: 12 residues. Trimming cost V 3 bases and J 7 bases, with 12 bases left between them. Exclusions: uncontrolled infection, other autoimmune disease, pregnancy, lactation. Orbital computed tomography, thyroid ultrasound, serum thyroxine and TRAb, and clinical symptoms together informed the diagnoses. The entry originates in a study of T cells in Graves' hyperthyroidism and ophthalmopathy. Overall study findings and caveats: Ophthalmopathy and stable hyperthyroidism were told apart by a 13 V-J model. In blood, most of the thyroid clonotypes expanded above 0.001 were also present.

TCR beta CDR3 region amplification was performed from RNA transcripts. TCR CDR3 regions were first amplified by RT-PCR with HTBI primers. TCRdb re-called the multiplex PCR reads with MiXCR, one entry per CDR3 protein. In the table there are 660,000 or so distinct CDR3 sequences, roughly 46% of which are singletons. Sequencing used peripheral blood or thyroid tissue (not recorded which). The chain couples TRBV20-1 to TRBJ2-5, with unresolved D. This clonotype originated in an adult man with Graves' disease, either hyperthyroidism or ophthalmopathy (not recorded which). The CDR3 loop is CSARRRARTQYF. CDR3 DNA sequence: TGCAGTGCTAGGCGCCGGGCAAGGACCCAGTACTTC.